Below, 25 T cell receptor beta chains from the same sample are listed, as sequenced in a study of shared clonotypes between healthy human individuals. Data came from immunoSEQ multiplex PCR; TCRdb stores just in-frame clones and leaves some out. The sample lists around 1 million clones; roughly 72% were seen once. The sample taken for sequencing was memory CD4+ T cells sorted from blood. Subset described: CD45RA-negative fraction. These receptors were obtained from a man aged 18 to 35 in good health.

The chain recombines TRBV23-1 with TRBJ2-5, with D perhaps TRBD2 (6 bases). TRBV23-1 carries the ORF label, with uncertain function. Trimming removed 8 bases at V and 3 bases at J, with 16 bases between. This CDR3 has 14 residues. CDR3 nucleotide sequence: TGCGCCAGCCTTGGACTACCGACTAAAGAGACCCAGTACTTC. Translation: CASLGLPTKETQYF.

The gene calls are TRBV7-2 and TRBJ1-2; D unresolved. This CDR3 has 13 amino acids. With 5 bases removed from V and 8 bases from J, the gap between germline ends came to 15 bases. Germline V CDR1 and CDR2: SGHTA, FQGNSA. CDR3 loop: CASSAGRQRGYTF. DNA of the CDR3: TGTGCCAGCAGCGCGGGCAGGCAGCGAGGCTACACCTTC.

This clone was observed once. The chain employs TRBV5-4 and TRBJ1-2; tentative D call: TRBD1 (5 bases). V shed 3 bases and J shed 0 bases, with 12 bases lying between them. Germline CDR1 is SGHNT and CDR2 is YYREEE (reference sequence). CDR3 length: 15 amino acids. The CDR3 DNA is TGTGCCAGCAGCTCATTTGGGGGGACTAACTATGGCTACACCTTC. Translation: CASSSFGGTNYGYTF.

The chain combines TRBV11-1 with TRBJ2-1; TRBD2 aligns across 16 bases. Germline lookup yields CDR1 SGHAT and CDR2 FQDESV (reference sequence). V shed 3 bases, J shed 9 bases, and the junction held 5 bases outside the gene matches. This CDR3 has 16 amino acids. CDR3: CASSLGTSGGAGEQFF. CDR3 DNA: TGTGCCAGCAGCTTGGGGACTAGCGGGGGGGCCGGTGAGCAGTTCTTC.

The V call is TRBV28, the J call TRBJ1-2; 8 bases line up with TRBD1. Germline V lookup: CDR1 MDHEN, CDR2 SYDVKM. V shed 2 bases and J 5 bases; nucleotides not matched to a gene: 19. CDR3 length: 19 residues. CDR3 coding DNA: TGTGCCAGCAGTTTAAGTCATCGAGACAGGGGTCCCCGTAGTTATGGCTACACCTTC. Encoded protein: CASSLSHRDRGPRSYGYTF.

The chain has TRBV6-5 and TRBJ2-7, with D tentatively TRBD1 (6 bases). Trimming shortened V by 0 bases and J by 2 bases, and 11 bases separated the two germline ends. Germline assignment: CDR1 MNHEY and CDR2 SVGAGI. The CDR3 extends over 15 amino acids. The CDR3 DNA is TGTGCCAGCAGTTACTCGGGACACGGTACCTACGAGCAGTACTTC. Protein sequence: CASSYSGHGTYEQYF.

Only one count was recorded for this clone. One end of the junction fails to match germline, which may point to a read error. This chain joins TRBV7-7 and TRBJ2-3, with D perhaps given as TRBD1 or TRBD2 (5 bases each). The germline CDR1 and CDR2 sequences are SSHAT and FNYEAQ (reference sequence). The length of the CDR3 is 18 residues. CDR3 DNA sequence: TGTGCTAGCAGCTCCTTCAAGATTCAGGTGGGGGATTCAGATACGCAGTATTTT. It encodes CASSSFKIQVGDSDTQYF.

The gene calls are TRBV20-1 and TRBJ1-5, with D hard to call. The length of the CDR3 is 11 residues. Deletions cut 3 bases from V and 4 bases from J, with 4 bases between. Per the germline V gene, CDR1 is DFQATT and CDR2 is SNEGSKA (reference sequence). CDR3 sequence (DNA): TGCAGTGCTAGCCCTAATCAGCCCCAGCATTTT. The encoded protein is CSASPNQPQHF.

Notes on this clone: The same CDR3 is also encoded by other DNA sequences in this sample. The V and J genes are TRBV2 and TRBJ1-5; D is undetermined. Germline lookup yields CDR1 SNHLY and CDR2 FYNNEI. This CDR3 comprises 12 residues. Trimming left V 8 bases short and J 1 base short, with 6 bases between. Here the CDR3 reads CASSVSNQPQHF. The CDR3 region has the DNA TGTGCCAGCTCGGTAAGCAATCAGCCCCAGCATTTT.

This clone appeared once. The rearrangement joins TRBV5-1 to TRBJ2-5; 8 bases are shared with TRBD1. The CDR3 sequence is 14 residues long. Trimming cost V 4 bases and J 5 bases; bases outside gene matches: 7. From germline, CDR1 is SGHRS and CDR2 YFSETQ. This CDR3 reads CASSPDRGSETQYF. The CDR3 bases are TGCGCCAGCAGCCCCGACAGGGGTTCTGAGACCCAGTACTTC.

The chain has TRBV2 and TRBJ2-5; a weak D match, TRBD1 (5 bases). The CDR3 totals 11 residues. Trimming shortened V by 11 bases and J by 4 bases, and 11 bases separated the two germline ends. CDR1 is SNHLY and CDR2 is FYNNEI in the germline V gene. As DNA, the CDR3 is TGTGCCGCAAGGGGTTCAGAGACCCAGTACTTC. Amino acids: CAARGSETQYF.

This rearrangement joins TRBV2 to TRBJ1-5; no firm D call. Trimming pared 7 bases from V and 0 bases from J, leaving 10 bases between. This CDR3 contains 14 residues. Germline CDR1 and CDR2: SNHLY and FYNNEI. In DNA, the CDR3 is TGTGCCAGCACCGAAAGTTATAGCAATCAGCCCCAGCATTTT. As protein: CASTESYSNQPQHF.

The V call is TRBV4-2, the J call TRBJ1-6; 8 nucleotides line up with TRBD1. CDR3 length: 15 residues. Germline loops: CDR1 LGHNA, CDR2 YNFKEQ. After removal of 2 bases from V and 5 bases from J, the junction contained 2 bases not matched to a gene. The CDR3 loop is CASSQSDRDNSPLHF. CDR3 nucleotides: TGTGCCAGCAGCCAATCGGACAGGGATAATTCACCCCTCCACTTT.

The CDR3 here is CAREMGRYNSPLHF. The CDR3 region has the DNA TGCGCCAGGGAAATGGGACGGTATAATTCACCCCTCCACTTT. This sequence joins TRBV5-1 and TRBJ1-6; D perhaps matches TRBD1 (5 bases). CDR1 is SGHRS, CDR2 YFSETQ, per germline. Trimming shortened V by 8 bases and J by 4 bases, and 13 bases separated the two germline ends. The CDR3 loop spans 14 amino acids.

This clone showed up just once. The sample carries other DNA sequences with the same CDR3. This chain uses TRBV27 with TRBJ2-3; 7 bases map to TRBD2. Unmatched junction bases numbered 3, after V lost 5 bases and J lost 1 base. Per the germline V gene, CDR1 is MNHEY and CDR2 is SMNVEV (reference sequence). The CDR3 has 14 amino acids. CDR3 loop: CASSRAGRTDTQYF. The CDR3 region has the DNA TGTGCCAGCAGTCGAGCGGGGCGCACAGATACGCAGTATTTT.

This clone appeared once. The V call is TRBV18, the J call TRBJ2-3; 10 nucleotides line up with TRBD2. Germline trimming cut 3 bases from V and 4 bases from J; bases unmatched to any gene: 4. Germline CDR1 reads KGHSH; CDR2 reads LQKENI. CDR3 length: 15 residues. The CDR3 nucleotides are TGTGCCAGCTCACCTCTAGCGGGAGTTGCAGATACGCAGTATTTT. It yields the protein CASSPLAGVADTQYF.

J is TRBJ2-5 and V is TRBV5-4; possibly TRBD1 for D (6 bases). Germline loops: CDR1 SGHNT, CDR2 YYREEE (reference sequence). V lost 4 bases and J 2 bases, leaving 12 bases between the germline ends. The CDR3 has 14 amino acids. CDR3 nucleotides: TGTGCCAGCAGCCTGGGACACGGGCAAGAGACCCAGTACTTC. Translating gives CASSLGHGQETQYF.

This clone was seen a few times. The chain carries TRBV14 and TRBJ1-1; D uncertain. Germline CDR1 and CDR2: SGHDN and FVKESK. The length of the CDR3 is 15 residues. Trimming removed 5 bases at V and 7 bases at J, with 20 bases between. DNA for the CDR3: TGTGCCAGCAGCGCCATCAGGACCGGGTTGGGTGAAGCTTTCTTT. Its protein is CASSAIRTGLGEAFF.

V usage is TRBV18 and J usage is TRBJ2-1; maybe TRBD2 (6 bases). This CDR3 comprises 16 residues. The ends were cut back, 3 bases at V and 3 bases at J, with 15 bases in the middle. The germline V gene has CDR1 KGHSH and CDR2 LQKENI. As DNA, the CDR3 is TGTGCCAGCTCACCGGAATCCGGGACTTACTACAATGAGCAGTTCTTC. This translates into CASSPESGTYYNEQFF. Filled out from reference TRBV18 and TRBJ2-1, the complete variable domain reads NAGVMQNPRHLVRRRGQEARLRCSPMKGHSHVYWYRQLPEEGLKFMVYLQKENIIDESGMPKERFSAEFPKEGPSILRIQQVVRGDSAAYFCASSPESGTYYNEQFFGPGTRLTVL.

This clone was seen repeatedly, ten times or more. The chain uses TRBV21-1 and TRBJ1-1; no check of the table's D call, TRBD1, against the DNA was made. TRBV21-1 is described as a pseudogene. This CDR3 comprises 15 residues. The CDR3 loop reads CASSKGDTVNTEAFF. The CDR3 DNA reads TGTGCCAGCAGCAAAGGGGACACGGTGAACACTGAAGCTTTCTTT.

The sample holds a few counts of this clone. The chain employs TRBV9 and TRBJ2-1; 9 bases agree with TRBD2. The CDR3 sequence is 16 residues long. With 0 bases clipped from V and 6 bases from J, the junction kept 7 bases outside the gene matches. The germline V gene encodes CDR1 SGDLS and CDR2 YYNGEE. CDR3 nucleotide sequence: TGTGCCAGCAGCGTAGTTGGCGGGGGGGCTTTCAATGAGCAGTTCTTC. It codes for CASSVVGGGAFNEQFF.

This rearrangement joins TRBV15 to TRBJ2-1, with D possibly matching TRBD1 (6 bases). The CDR3 consists of 15 residues. The V gene's germline CDR1 is LNHNV and CDR2 YYDKDF (reference sequence). The V end was cut by 2 bases, the J end by 0 bases, with 8 bases between. For the CDR3, the DNA is TGTGCCACCAGCAGACCCAGGGGCTCCTACAATGAGCAGTTCTTC. Its translation is CATSRPRGSYNEQFF.

The chain carries TRBV4-1 and TRBJ2-2; D is perhaps TRBD2 (5 bases). Germline CDR1 reads MGHRA; CDR2 reads YSYEKL. V was shortened by 1 base and J by 0 bases, with 9 bases between the two germline ends. The CDR3 covers 16 residues. CDR3 amino acids: CASSQVKRSNTGELFF. As DNA, the CDR3 is TGCGCCAGCAGCCAAGTTAAGCGGTCGAACACCGGGGAGCTGTTTTTT.

This sequence joins TRBV5-6 and TRBJ2-5, with D tentatively TRBD1 or TRBD2 (6 bases each). V lost 5 bases and J 4 bases, leaving 12 bases between the germline ends. The CDR3 is made up of 13 amino acids. CDR1 and CDR2 from the germline V gene are SGHDT and YYEEEE. The CDR3 sequence: CASRKEGGETQYF. The CDR3 DNA sequence: TGTGCCAGCAGAAAGGAGGGGGGAGAGACCCAGTACTTC.

Here the CDR3 DNA reads TGTGCCAGCAGCTGGTCGACAGGGAATTCACCCCTCCACTTT. Protein product: CASSWSTGNSPLHF. The chain employs TRBV5-6 and TRBJ1-6; TRBD1 aligns across 7 bases. CDR1 and CDR2 (germline): SGHDT, YYEEEE. After removal of 3 bases from V and 7 bases from J, the junction contained 4 bases not matched to a gene. The CDR3 spans 14 residues.